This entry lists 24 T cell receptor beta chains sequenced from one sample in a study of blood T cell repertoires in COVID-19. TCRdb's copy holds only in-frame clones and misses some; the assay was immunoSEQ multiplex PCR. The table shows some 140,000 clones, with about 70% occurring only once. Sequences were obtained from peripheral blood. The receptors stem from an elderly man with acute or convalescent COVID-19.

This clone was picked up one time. The CDR3 spells CASSLRWEKRGGDTQYF. DNA for the CDR3: TGTGCCAGCAGTTTACGCTGGGAAAAGCGGGGGGGAGATACGCAGTATTTT. This chain uses TRBV27 with TRBJ2-3, with TRBD2 matching 10 bases. The CDR3 covers 17 residues. Per germline, CDR1 MNHEY and CDR2 SMNVEV (reference sequence). V was pared by 2 bases and J by 5 bases, with 10 bases of the junction left unmatched.

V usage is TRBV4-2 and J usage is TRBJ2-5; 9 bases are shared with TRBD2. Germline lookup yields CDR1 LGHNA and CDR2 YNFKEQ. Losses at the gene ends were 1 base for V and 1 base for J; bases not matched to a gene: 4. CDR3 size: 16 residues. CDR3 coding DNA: TGTGCCAGCAGCCAAGGGGCTAGCGGGGTCCAAGAGACCCAGTACTTC. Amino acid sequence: CASSQGASGVQETQYF.

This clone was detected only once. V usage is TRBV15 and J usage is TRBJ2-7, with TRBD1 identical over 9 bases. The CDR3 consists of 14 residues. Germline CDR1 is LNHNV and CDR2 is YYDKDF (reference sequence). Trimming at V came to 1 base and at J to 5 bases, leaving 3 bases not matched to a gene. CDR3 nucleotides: TGTGCCACCAGCAGAGGGGACAGGGAGAACGAGCAGTACTTC. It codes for CATSRGDRENEQYF. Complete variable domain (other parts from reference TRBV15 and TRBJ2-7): DAMVIQNPRYQVTQFGKPVTLSCSQTLNHNVMYWYQQKSSQAPKLLFHYYDKDFNNEADTPDNFQSRRPNTSFCFLDIRSPGLGDTAMYLCATSRGDRENEQYFGPGTRLTVT.

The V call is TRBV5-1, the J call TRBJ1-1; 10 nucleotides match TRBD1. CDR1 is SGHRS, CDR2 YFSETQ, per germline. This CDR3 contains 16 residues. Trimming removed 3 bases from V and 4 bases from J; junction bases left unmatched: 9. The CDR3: CASSSDWTGGSTEAFF. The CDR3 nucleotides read TGCGCCAGCAGCTCCGATTGGACAGGGGGGAGCACTGAAGCTTTCTTT.

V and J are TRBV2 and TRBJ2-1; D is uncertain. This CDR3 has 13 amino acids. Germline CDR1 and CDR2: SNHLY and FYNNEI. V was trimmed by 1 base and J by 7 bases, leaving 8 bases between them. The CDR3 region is CASSEGHSNEQFF. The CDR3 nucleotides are TGTGCCAGCAGTGAAGGACACTCTAATGAGCAGTTCTTC.

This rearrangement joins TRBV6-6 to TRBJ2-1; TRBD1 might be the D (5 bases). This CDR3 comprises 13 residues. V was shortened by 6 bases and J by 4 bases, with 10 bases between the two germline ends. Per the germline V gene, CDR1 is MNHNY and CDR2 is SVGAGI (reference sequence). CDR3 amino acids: CASREQDYNEQFF. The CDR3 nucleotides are TGTGCCAGCAGAGAACAGGATTACAATGAGCAGTTCTTC.

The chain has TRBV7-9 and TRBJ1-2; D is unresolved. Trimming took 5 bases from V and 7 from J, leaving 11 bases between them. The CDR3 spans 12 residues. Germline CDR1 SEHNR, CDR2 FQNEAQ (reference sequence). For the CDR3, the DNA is TGTGCCAGCAGCCTCGGGGAGAGTGGCTACACCTTC. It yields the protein CASSLGESGYTF.

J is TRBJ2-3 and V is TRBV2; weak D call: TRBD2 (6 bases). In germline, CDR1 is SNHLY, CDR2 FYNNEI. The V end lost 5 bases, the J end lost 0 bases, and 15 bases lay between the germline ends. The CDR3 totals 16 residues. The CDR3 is CASSWDLPTSTDTQYF. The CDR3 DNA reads TGTGCCAGCAGTTGGGACTTACCGACTAGCACAGATACGCAGTATTTT.

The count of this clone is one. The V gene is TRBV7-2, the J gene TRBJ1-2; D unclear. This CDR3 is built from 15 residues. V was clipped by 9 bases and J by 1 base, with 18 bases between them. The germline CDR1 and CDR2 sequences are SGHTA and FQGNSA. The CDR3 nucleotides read TGTGCCAGTGCACCAGGTCCCACACTTAACTATGGCTACACCTTC. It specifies CASAPGPTLNYGYTF.

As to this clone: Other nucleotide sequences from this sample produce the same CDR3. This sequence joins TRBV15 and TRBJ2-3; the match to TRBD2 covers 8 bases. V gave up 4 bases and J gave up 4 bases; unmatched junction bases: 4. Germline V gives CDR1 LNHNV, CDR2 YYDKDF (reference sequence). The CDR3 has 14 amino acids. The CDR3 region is CATSNGLAPDTQYF. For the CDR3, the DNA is TGTGCCACCAGCAACGGACTAGCTCCAGATACGCAGTATTTT. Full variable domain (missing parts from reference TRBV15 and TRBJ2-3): DAMVIQNPRYQVTQFGKPVTLSCSQTLNHNVMYWYQQKSSQAPKLLFHYYDKDFNNEADTPDNFQSRRPNTSFCFLDIRSPGLGDTAMYLCATSNGLAPDTQYFGPGTRLTVL.

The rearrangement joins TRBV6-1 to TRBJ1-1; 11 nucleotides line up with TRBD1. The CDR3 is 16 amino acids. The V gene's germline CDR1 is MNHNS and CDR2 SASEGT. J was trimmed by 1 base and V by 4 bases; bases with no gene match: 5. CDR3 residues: CASSGGTGGENTEAFF. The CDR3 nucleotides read TGTGCCAGCAGTGGGGGGACAGGGGGAGAGAACACTGAAGCTTTCTTT.

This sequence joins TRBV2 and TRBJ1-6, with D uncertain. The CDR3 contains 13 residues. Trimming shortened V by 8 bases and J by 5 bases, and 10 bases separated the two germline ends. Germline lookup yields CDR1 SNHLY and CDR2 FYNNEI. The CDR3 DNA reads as TGTGCCAGCGAAGAAGAGAATAATTCACCCCTCCACTTT. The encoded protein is CASEEENNSPLHF.

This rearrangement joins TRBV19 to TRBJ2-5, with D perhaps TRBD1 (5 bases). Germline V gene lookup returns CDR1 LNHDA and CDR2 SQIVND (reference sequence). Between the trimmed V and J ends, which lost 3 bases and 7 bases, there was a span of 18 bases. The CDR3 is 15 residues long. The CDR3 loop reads CASSMDLTGPGTQYF. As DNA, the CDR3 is TGTGCCAGTAGTATGGATCTTACAGGTCCAGGGACCCAGTACTTC.

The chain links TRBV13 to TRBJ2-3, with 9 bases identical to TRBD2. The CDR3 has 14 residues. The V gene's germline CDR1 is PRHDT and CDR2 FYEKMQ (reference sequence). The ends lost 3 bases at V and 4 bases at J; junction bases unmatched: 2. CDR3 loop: CASSFAGGSDTQYF. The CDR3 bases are TGTGCCAGCAGCTTCGCGGGGGGGTCAGATACGCAGTATTTT. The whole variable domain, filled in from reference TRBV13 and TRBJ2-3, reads AAGVIQSPRHLIKEKRETATLKCYPIPRHDTVYWYQQGPGQDPQFLISFYEKMQSDKGSIPDRFSAQQFSDYHSELNMSSLELGDSALYFCASSFAGGSDTQYFGPGTRLTVL.

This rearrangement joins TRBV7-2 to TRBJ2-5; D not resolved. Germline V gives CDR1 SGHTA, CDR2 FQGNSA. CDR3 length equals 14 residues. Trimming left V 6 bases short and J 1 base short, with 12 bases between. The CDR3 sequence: CASRRGGFQETQYF. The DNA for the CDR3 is TGTGCCAGCAGGCGAGGTGGGTTCCAAGAGACCCAGTACTTC.

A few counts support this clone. CDR3 loop: CASSGASLSMAGNEQFF. CDR3 in DNA: TGTGCCAGCAGCGGGGCCAGCTTATCTATGGCGGGAAATGAGCAGTTCTTC. The gene calls are TRBV5-4 and TRBJ2-1, with TRBD2 as a possible D gene (6 bases). This CDR3 has 17 amino acids. Trimming removed 4 bases at V and 7 bases at J, with 24 bases between. Germline values: CDR1 SGHNT, CDR2 YYREEE (reference sequence).

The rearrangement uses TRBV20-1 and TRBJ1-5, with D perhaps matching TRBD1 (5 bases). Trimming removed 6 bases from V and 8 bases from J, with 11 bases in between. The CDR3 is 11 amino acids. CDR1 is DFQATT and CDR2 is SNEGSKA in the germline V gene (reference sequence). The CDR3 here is CSAAGSKPQHF. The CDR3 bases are TGCAGTGCGGCAGGGTCGAAGCCCCAGCATTTT.

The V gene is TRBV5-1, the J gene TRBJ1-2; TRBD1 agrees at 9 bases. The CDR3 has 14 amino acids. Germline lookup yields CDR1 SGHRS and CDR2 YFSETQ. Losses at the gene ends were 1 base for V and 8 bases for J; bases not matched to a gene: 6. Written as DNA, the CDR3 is TGCGCCAGCAGCTTGCGGACAGGGGCCCCCGGCTACACCTTC. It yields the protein CASSLRTGAPGYTF.

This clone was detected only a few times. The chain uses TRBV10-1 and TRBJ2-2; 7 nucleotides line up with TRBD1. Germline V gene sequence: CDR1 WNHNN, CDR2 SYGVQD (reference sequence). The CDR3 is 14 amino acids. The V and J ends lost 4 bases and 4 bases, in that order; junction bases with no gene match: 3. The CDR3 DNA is TGCGCCAGCAGTGGACAGGGAAGCACCGGGGAGCTGTTTTTT. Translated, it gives CASSGQGSTGELFF.

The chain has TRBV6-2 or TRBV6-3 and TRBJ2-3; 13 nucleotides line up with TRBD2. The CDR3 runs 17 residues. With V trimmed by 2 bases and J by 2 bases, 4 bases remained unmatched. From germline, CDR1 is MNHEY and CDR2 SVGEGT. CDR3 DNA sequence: TGTGCCAGCAGTTACGGGACTAGCGGGGAGAACACAGATACGCAGTATTTT. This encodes CASSYGTSGENTDTQYF.

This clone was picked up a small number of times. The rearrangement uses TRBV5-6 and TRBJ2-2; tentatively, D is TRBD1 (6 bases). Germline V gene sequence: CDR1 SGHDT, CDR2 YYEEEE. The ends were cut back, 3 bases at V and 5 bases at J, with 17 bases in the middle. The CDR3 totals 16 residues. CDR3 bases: TGTGCCAGCAGCTACAGGGTTTCTAAAGGTACCGGGGAGCTGTTTTTT. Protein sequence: CASSYRVSKGTGELFF.

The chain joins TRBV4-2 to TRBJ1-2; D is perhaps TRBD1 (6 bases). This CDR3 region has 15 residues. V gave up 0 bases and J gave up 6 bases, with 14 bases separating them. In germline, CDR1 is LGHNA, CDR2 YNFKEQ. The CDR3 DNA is TGTGCCAGCAGCCAAGATCTACAGGGTCTCCATGGCTACACCTTC. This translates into CASSQDLQGLHGYTF.

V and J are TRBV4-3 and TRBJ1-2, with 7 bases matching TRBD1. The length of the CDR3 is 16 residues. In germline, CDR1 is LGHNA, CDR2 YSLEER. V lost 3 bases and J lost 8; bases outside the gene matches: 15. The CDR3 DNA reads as TGCGCCAGCAGCCACCTCCAAGCGGGTCAGGGGGAAGGCTACACCTTC. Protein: CASSHLQAGQGEGYTF.

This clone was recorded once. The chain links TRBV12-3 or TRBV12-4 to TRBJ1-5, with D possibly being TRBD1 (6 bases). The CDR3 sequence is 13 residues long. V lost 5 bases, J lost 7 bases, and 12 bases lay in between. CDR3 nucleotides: TGTGCCAGCAGTCAAGGGGGGGACCAGCCCCAGCATTTT. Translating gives CASSQGGDQPQHF.